Below, one T cell receptor (beta chain) is given with its context. This record comes from a study of monozygotic twins with inflammatory bowel disease. Germline CDR1 MDHEN, CDR2 SYDVKM. The CDR3 sequence is 17 residues long. Every sample had its cDNA made across eight separate reactions. TCRdb reprocessed the 5' RACE reads and keeps a single row for each CDR3 protein, giving no DNA. The sample shows around 200,000 distinct CDR3 sequences, and approximately 1.6% sits with its ten largest clones. The sequenced material came from blood. The chain links TRBV28 to TRBJ1-6. The clonotype originates from a human donor with ulcerative colitis or Crohn's disease, or a healthy co-twin of an affected twin (not recorded which). CDR3: CASRLAKGRLPNSPLHF.